This T cell receptor (beta chain) emerged from a study of T cells expressing NK-cell markers. About this clonotype: As yet, its antigen is unknown.

General study findings and limits: Roughly six of the donors carried dominant NKG2C+ clonotypes that took up about 1.0-7.0% of their CD8+ T cells.

TCRdb re-analyzed the 5' RACE reads; it lists each CDR3 protein once, without DNA. In total, the table holds about 450,000 distinct CDR3 sequences. The sequence came from a woman between 18 and 75 years old in good health. The sequencing sample was made of blood T cells: a sorted CD56 or NKG2C T cell subset, CD4+ or CD8+ T cells, or bulk PBMC T cells (not recorded which).

The chain's CDR3 is CASNTGGNTEAFF. J is TRBJ1-1 and V is TRBV19; checking the TCRdb D call of TRBD1 is not possible without DNA. Germline assignment: CDR1 LNHDA and CDR2 SQIVND (reference sequence). This CDR3 spans 13 amino acids.